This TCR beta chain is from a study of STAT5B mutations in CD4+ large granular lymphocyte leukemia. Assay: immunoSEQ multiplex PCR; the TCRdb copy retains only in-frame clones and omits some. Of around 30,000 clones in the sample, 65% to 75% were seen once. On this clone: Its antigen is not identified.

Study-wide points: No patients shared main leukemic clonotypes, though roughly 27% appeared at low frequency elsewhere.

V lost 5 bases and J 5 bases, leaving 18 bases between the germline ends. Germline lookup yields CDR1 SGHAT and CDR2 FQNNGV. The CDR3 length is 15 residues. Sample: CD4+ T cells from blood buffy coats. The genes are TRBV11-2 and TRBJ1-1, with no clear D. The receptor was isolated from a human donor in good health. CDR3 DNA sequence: TGTGCCAGCAGCCTACCTCTTGCGGGCTCGACTGAAGCTTTCTTT. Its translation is CASSLPLAGSTEAFF.